Presented here are 16 T cell receptor beta chains from one specimen sequenced in a study of T cell responses to AZD1222 COVID-19 vaccine. TCRdb's table, derived via immunoSEQ multiplex PCR, lists solely in-frame clones and lacks some. The profile shows 120,000 to 150,000 clones, approximately 85% of them singletons. Sequenced material: peripheral blood, taken 28 days after the second dose of the MenACWY control vaccine. These receptor sequences come from an adult who received the MenACWY meningococcal vaccine as a control.

The chain combines TRBV4-2 with TRBJ1-5, with unresolved D. The CDR3 sequence is 15 residues long. The V end lost 0 bases, the J end lost 0 bases, and 6 bases lay between the germline ends. The V gene's germline CDR1 is LGHNA and CDR2 YNFKEQ. CDR3: CASSQDYASNQPQHF. CDR3 bases: TGTGCCAGCAGCCAAGATTATGCTAGCAATCAGCCCCAGCATTTT.

This chain joins TRBV29-1 and TRBJ2-3, with 10 bases matching TRBD2. V shed 7 bases and J 3 bases; nucleotides not matched to a gene: 7. CDR1 and CDR2 from the germline V gene are SQVTM and ANQGSEA. The CDR3 totals 14 residues. In DNA form, the CDR3 reads TGCAGCGCGGGGCAAGCGGGAGGGACAGATACGCAGTATTTT. This encodes CSAGQAGGTDTQYF.

The chain has TRBV11-3 and TRBJ2-1, with D uncertain. CDR1 is SGHNT, CDR2 YENEEA, per germline. The CDR3 totals 14 residues. The V and J ends lost 2 bases and 3 bases respectively, with 8 bases between them. The CDR3 DNA reads as TGTGCCAGCAGCTTATCGAACTACTACAATGAGCAGTTCTTC. Protein sequence: CASSLSNYYNEQFF.

This chain joins TRBV9 and TRBJ1-3; possible D gene TRBD1, 6 bases. V lost 3 bases, J lost 4 bases, and 14 bases lay in between. The germline gives CDR1 SGDLS, CDR2 YYNGEE. The CDR3 covers 15 residues. The CDR3 nucleotides are TGTGCCAGCAGCGCATCGGACAGTCCGGGAAACACCATATATTTT. Protein: CASSASDSPGNTIYF.

The rearrangement joins TRBV3-1 (or the pseudogene TRBV3-2) to TRBJ1-2; a possible D gene is TRBD1 (6 bases). V was trimmed by 4 bases and J by 0 bases, leaving 18 bases between them. Germline V CDR1 and CDR2: LGHDT, YNNKEL (reference sequence). The CDR3 runs to 17 residues. The CDR3 loop is CASSLRGPNGPNYGYTF. As DNA, the CDR3 is TGTGCCAGCAGCCTCAGGGGACCGAACGGTCCTAACTATGGCTACACCTTC.

The rearrangement links TRBV18 to TRBJ2-3; 12 bases fit TRBD2. The CDR3 has 16 residues. V lost 0 bases and J lost 4; bases outside the gene matches: 2. Germline V gene data show CDR1 as KGHSH and CDR2 as LQKENI. In DNA, the CDR3 is TGTGCCAGCTCACCACCAGGACTAGCGGGGCCAGATACGCAGTATTTT. This encodes CASSPPGLAGPDTQYF.

The V and J genes are TRBV19 and TRBJ2-2, with no clear D. Looked up from germline, CDR1 is LNHDA and CDR2 is SQIVND (reference sequence). The V and J ends lost 3 bases and 5 bases respectively, with 7 bases between them. The CDR3 consists of 13 residues. CDR3 amino acids: CASSILGTGELFF. The CDR3 nucleotides are TGTGCCAGTAGTATTCTGGGGACCGGGGAGCTGTTTTTT.

The genes are TRBV5-6 and TRBJ1-2; TRBD1 might be the D (6 bases). Germline loops: CDR1 SGHDT, CDR2 YYEEEE. V dropped 0 bases and J dropped 4 bases, with 7 bases sitting between them. The CDR3 length is 13 residues. In DNA form, the CDR3 reads TGTGCCAGCAGCTTGGACAGGGCCTATGGCTACACCTTC. Its protein product is CASSLDRAYGYTF.

The rearrangement joins TRBV6-2 or TRBV6-3 to TRBJ1-1; D perhaps matches TRBD1 (6 bases). The CDR3 length is 13 residues. The germline gives CDR1 MNHEY, CDR2 SVGEGT. Trimming pared 0 bases from V and 4 bases from J, leaving 6 bases between. The CDR3: CASSYSTGTEAFF. The CDR3 nucleotides read TGTGCCAGCAGTTACTCGACAGGCACTGAAGCTTTCTTT.

The chain couples TRBV28 to TRBJ2-4; 7 bases agree with TRBD1. Germline V CDR1 and CDR2: MDHEN, SYDVKM. Trimming took 6 bases from V and 9 from J; bases not matched to a gene: 11. This CDR3 region has 14 residues. CDR3 nucleotides: TGTGCCAGCAGCCCGGGACAGATCGGTGTCATTCAGTACTTC. Its translation is CASSPGQIGVIQYF.

The chain employs TRBV6-5 and TRBJ2-6; D is tentatively TRBD1 or TRBD2 (5 bases each). CDR1 and CDR2 (germline): MNHEY, SVGAGI. V dropped 11 bases and J dropped 2 bases, with 16 bases sitting between them. CDR3 size: 15 residues. The CDR3 region is CAAQVLGPGANVLTF. CDR3 DNA: TGTGCCGCCCAAGTACTGGGACCTGGGGCCAACGTCCTGACTTTC.

The genes are TRBV24-1 and TRBJ2-2; D is uncertain. Germline CDR1 reads KGHDR; CDR2 reads SFDVKD. This CDR3 is 12 amino acids long. Between the trimmed V and J ends, which lost 6 bases and 8 bases, there was a span of 9 bases. The CDR3 here is CATSLVSGELFF. CDR3 bases: TGTGCCACCAGTTTAGTATCGGGGGAGCTGTTTTTT.

The chain joins TRBV5-1 to TRBJ1-2; D remains ambiguous. CDR3 length equals 13 residues. Germline V lookup: CDR1 SGHRS, CDR2 YFSETQ. V shed 4 bases and J shed 5 bases, with 12 bases lying between them. CDR3 region: CASSLQDKYGYTF. DNA of the CDR3: TGCGCCAGCAGCCTACAAGACAAGTATGGCTACACCTTC.

The chain is built from TRBV12-5 and TRBJ1-1; D uncertain. The CDR3 spans 13 residues. V shed 4 bases and J shed 4 bases, with 10 bases lying between them. CDR1 is LGHNT, CDR2 FRNRAP, per germline. CDR3 bases: TGTGCTAGTGGTTGGGAGTTTAGCACTGAAGCTTTCTTT. Residues: CASGWEFSTEAFF.

The chain uses TRBV28 and TRBJ1-2, with 8 bases matching TRBD1. This CDR3 has 15 amino acids. Germline CDR1 is MDHEN and CDR2 is SYDVKM. Unmatched junction bases numbered 19, after V lost 10 bases and J lost 9 bases. For the CDR3, the DNA is TGTGCCACCTCGGTACCGGGACAGGCCTTTCGAAGCTACACCTTC. Its protein product is CATSVPGQAFRSYTF.

The rearrangement links TRBV7-2 to TRBJ1-5; 8 nucleotides match TRBD1. This CDR3 is 15 amino acids long. Germline V gives CDR1 SGHTA, CDR2 FQGNSA. V gave up 6 bases and J gave up 4 bases; unmatched junction bases: 8. The CDR3: CASRRGTGLNQPQHF. Written as DNA, the CDR3 is TGTGCCAGCAGAAGAGGGACAGGATTAAATCAGCCCCAGCATTTT.